Below, 25 T cell receptor beta chains from the same sample are listed, as sequenced in a study of cytotoxic CD8 clonotypes in ibrutinib-treated CLL. Clones were read by immunoSEQ multiplex PCR, and TCRdb kept only the in-frame ones, dropping some. Here the sample spans roughly 220,000 clones, 75% to 80% being singletons. The sequencing here drew on PBMCs, taken after 12 months of ibrutinib treatment. The receptors shown here come from a human donor with chronic lymphocytic leukemia.

The chain links TRBV6-4 to TRBJ1-5; D may be TRBD1 (6 bases). V was clipped by 6 bases and J by 1 base, with 19 bases between them. Per germline, CDR1 MRHNA and CDR2 SNTAGT. The CDR3 has 17 residues. The DNA for the CDR3 is TGTGCCAGCAGAAGAGGCGGGGGGCGGGTAAGCAATCAGCCCCAGCATTTT. This translates into CASRRGGGRVSNQPQHF.

This rearrangement joins TRBV6-5 to TRBJ1-1; 7 positions match TRBD1. Looked up from germline, CDR1 is MNHEY and CDR2 is SVGAGI. The CDR3 loop spans 13 amino acids. The V and J ends lost 6 bases and 4 bases, in that order; junction bases with no gene match: 5. The chain's CDR3 is CASRAPGGTEAFF. CDR3 bases: TGTGCCAGCAGAGCGCCAGGGGGCACTGAAGCTTTCTTT.

The rearrangement links TRBV11-2 to TRBJ1-4; D unresolved. The CDR3 extends over 16 amino acids. In germline, CDR1 is SGHAT, CDR2 FQNNGV. V was cut by 0 bases and J by 7 bases, with 15 bases left in between. CDR3: CASSLDRSPGREKLFF. The CDR3, as DNA: TGTGCCAGCAGCTTAGATCGGTCCCCCGGGCGTGAAAAACTGTTTTTT.

This sequence joins TRBV7-2 and TRBJ2-4; D gene uncertain. The length of the CDR3 is 13 residues. V was clipped by 0 bases and J by 5 bases, with 5 bases between them. From germline, CDR1 is SGHTA and CDR2 FQGNSA. CDR3 DNA sequence: TGTGCCAGCAGCTTAGCCCATGAAAACATTCAGTACTTC. This codes for CASSLAHENIQYF.

The chain links TRBV7-2 to TRBJ2-5, with 10 bases fitting TRBD2. With 6 bases clipped from V and 2 bases from J, the junction kept 6 bases outside the gene matches. From germline, CDR1 is SGHTA and CDR2 FQGNSA. The CDR3 runs 15 residues. Here the CDR3 DNA reads TGTGCCAGCAGACAGGGACTAGCGAGACAAGAGACCCAGTACTTC. Residues: CASRQGLARQETQYF.

On this clone itself: As the CDR3 is not closed by the conserved phenylalanine or tryptophan, this likely results from a read error. The V call is TRBV6-1, the J call TRBJ2-7, with D possibly matching TRBD2 (6 bases). Trimming removed 7 bases at V and 0 bases at J, with 10 bases between. The germline V gene encodes CDR1 MNHNS and CDR2 SASEGT. The CDR3 runs to 13 residues. CDR3 nucleotide sequence: TGTGCCAGCACCACGGGGGACTCCTACGAGCAGTACCTC. Its translation: CASTTGDSYEQYL.

The chain joins TRBV5-1 to TRBJ1-4, with D maybe TRBD1 (6 bases). The CDR3 has 15 residues. Between the trimmed V and J ends, which lost 4 bases and 0 bases, there was a span of 10 bases. Germline CDR1 and CDR2: SGHRS and YFSETQ. The CDR3 here is CASSLRTATNEKLFF. The CDR3, as DNA: TGCGCCAGCAGCCTAAGGACAGCAACTAATGAAAAACTGTTTTTT.

The rearrangement uses TRBV11-2 and TRBJ1-1; 7 bases map to TRBD1. Looked up from germline, CDR1 is SGHAT and CDR2 is FQNNGV. After removal of 5 bases from V and 0 bases from J, the junction contained 9 bases not matched to a gene. CDR3 length: 16 amino acids. CDR3 in amino acids: CASSLGGTALNTEAFF. The CDR3 DNA reads TGTGCCAGCAGCCTGGGAGGGACAGCTTTGAACACTGAAGCTTTCTTT.

V is TRBV6-6 and J is TRBJ2-3; D remains ambiguous. Germline CDR1 and CDR2: MNHNY and SVGAGI (reference sequence). The germline V and J ends were trimmed by 5 bases and 6 bases, with 12 bases remaining between them. The CDR3 runs to 13 residues. CDR3: CASSPPTIDTQYF. DNA of the CDR3: TGTGCCAGCAGTCCTCCTACAATTGATACGCAGTATTTT.

This chain uses TRBV30 with TRBJ1-2; D is perhaps TRBD1 (5 bases). The CDR3 has 11 amino acids. V lost 5 bases and J 8 bases, leaving 12 bases between the germline ends. Germline CDR1 and CDR2: GTSNPN and SVGIG (reference sequence). The CDR3 loop reads CAWQGPGGYTF. The CDR3 DNA reads TGTGCCTGGCAGGGTCCGGGGGGCTACACCTTC.

The gene calls are TRBV28 and TRBJ1-5; 8 bases fit TRBD1. The CDR3 loop spans 18 amino acids. Trimming removed 3 bases from V and 0 bases from J; junction bases left unmatched: 10. Germline V gives CDR1 MDHEN, CDR2 SYDVKM. CDR3 in amino acids: CASSFVGQGVGSNQPQHF. CDR3 bases: TGTGCCAGCAGTTTTGTAGGACAGGGAGTAGGTAGCAATCAGCCCCAGCATTTT. The full variable domain, rest sourced from reference TRBV28 and TRBJ1-5, is DVKVTQSSRYLVKRTGEKVFLECVQDMDHENMFWYRQDPGLGLRLIYFSYDVKMKEKGDIPEGYSVSREKKERFSLILESASTNQTSMYLCASSFVGQGVGSNQPQHFGDGTRLSIL.

The rearrangement links TRBV21-1 to TRBJ1-5. TRBV21-1 is noted as a pseudogene. The CDR3 loop spans 15 amino acids. Written as DNA, the CDR3 is TGTGCCGCCCATTTTTTTTTGCATAGCAATCAGCCCCAGCATTTT. Translated, it gives CAAHFFLHSNQPQHF.

The chain carries TRBV6-5 and TRBJ1-1; 10 bases line up with TRBD1. Trimming at V came to 6 bases and at J to 11 bases, leaving 3 bases not matched to a gene. CDR1 MNHEY and CDR2 SVGAGI come from the germline V gene. This CDR3 spans 11 amino acids. The CDR3: CASRDRGLAFF. In DNA form, the CDR3 reads TGTGCCAGCAGAGACAGGGGGCTGGCTTTCTTT.

The gene calls are TRBV28 and TRBJ2-3, with D possibly matching TRBD2 (5 bases). Trimming removed 4 bases from V and 3 bases from J, with 14 bases in between. Germline CDR1 reads MDHEN; CDR2 reads SYDVKM. This CDR3 contains 15 residues. The CDR3 nucleotides are TGTGCCAGCAGTTGGAGTGGGAGAACAACAGATACGCAGTATTTT. Protein product: CASSWSGRTTDTQYF.

The chain links TRBV21-1 to TRBJ1-1. TRBV21-1 is a pseudogene segment. This CDR3 is built from 18 residues. Here the CDR3 DNA reads TGTGCCAGCAGCAAAGCGCTCGGGGGGCGCCCCGTTGACACTGAAGCTTTCTTT. This sequence encodes CASSKALGGRPVDTEAFF.

The rearrangement uses TRBV28 and TRBJ1-1; unclear D gene. The CDR3 sequence is 12 residues long. V lost 6 bases and J 1 base, leaving 6 bases between the germline ends. Germline assignment: CDR1 MDHEN and CDR2 SYDVKM. The CDR3 DNA sequence: TGTGCCAGCAGCCCCCAGAACACTGAAGCTTTCTTT. Its protein product is CASSPQNTEAFF.

This sequence joins TRBV10-1 and TRBJ1-2; 7 positions match TRBD1. V was clipped by 6 bases and J by 3 bases; unmatched bases: 7. Germline V lookup: CDR1 WNHNN, CDR2 SYGVQD (reference sequence). This CDR3 has 14 amino acids. The CDR3 here is CASSPGQRDYGYTF. DNA of the CDR3: TGCGCCAGCAGCCCGGGACAGCGGGACTATGGCTACACCTTC.

This clone has only a few counts. The V call is TRBV15, the J call TRBJ1-5, with 7 bases that match TRBD1. V lost 1 base, J lost 7 bases, and 13 bases stayed unmatched. CDR3 size: 17 residues. Germline V CDR1 and CDR2: LNHNV, YYDKDF (reference sequence). The CDR3: CATSRGPTGTVRQPQHF. As DNA, the CDR3 is TGTGCCACCAGCAGAGGACCGACCGGGACAGTAAGGCAGCCCCAGCATTTT.

The J gene is TRBJ2-1, the V gene TRBV4-1, with 8 nucleotides matching TRBD1. The germline V gene encodes CDR1 MGHRA and CDR2 YSYEKL. The CDR3 consists of 17 residues. The trim removed 4 bases at V and 3 bases at J, leaving 11 bases unmatched. CDR3 DNA sequence: TGCGCCAGCAGCCTTGTTCCCGGGACAGGAAGCTACAATGAGCAGTTCTTC. As protein: CASSLVPGTGSYNEQFF.

The count of this clone is one. This chain joins TRBV28 and TRBJ2-7; 10 bases agree with TRBD2. The CDR3 contains 13 residues. Germline lookup yields CDR1 MDHEN and CDR2 SYDVKM. V lost 11 bases and J lost 2; bases outside the gene matches: 6. The CDR3 nucleotides read TGTGCCTGTAGTAGCGGGGGGACCTACGAGCAGTACTTC. Translation: CACSSGGTYEQYF.

The chain has TRBV5-5 and TRBJ2-7; TRBD2 is a possible D gene (6 bases). This CDR3 contains 16 residues. V was pared by 4 bases and J by 0 bases, with 17 bases between. The germline V gene has CDR1 SGHKS and CDR2 YYEKEE (reference sequence). CDR3 sequence: CASSRSRDFSSYEQYF. In DNA, the CDR3 is TGTGCCAGCAGCCGATCCCGGGACTTCAGCTCCTACGAGCAGTACTTC.

The rearrangement uses TRBV7-3 and TRBJ1-2; 7 bases map to TRBD1. Per germline, CDR1 SGHTA and CDR2 FQGTGA. The CDR3 sequence is 14 residues long. Germline trimming cut 3 bases from V and 8 bases from J; bases unmatched to any gene: 9. CDR3 in DNA: TGTGCCAGCAGCTTCAAAGGGGGCGCCGACGGCTACACCTTC. This translates into CASSFKGGADGYTF.

This clone occurred many times. This chain links TRBV19 with TRBJ2-7, with D possibly called TRBD1 or TRBD2 (6 bases each). Germline values: CDR1 LNHDA, CDR2 SQIVND (reference sequence). V lost 5 bases, J lost 1 base, and 15 bases lay in between. The CDR3 extends over 15 amino acids. CDR3 coding DNA: TGTGCCAGTAGTCCTCGCACGGGGGCTTCCTACGAGCAGTACTTC. Translation: CASSPRTGASYEQYF.

This chain connects TRBV23-1 to TRBJ2-1, with D unclear. TRBV23-1 is filed as an ORF, its function uncertain. The CDR3 consists of 12 residues. V shed 6 bases and J shed 13 bases, with 16 bases lying between them. CDR3 sequence reads: CASRHGRIHQFF. CDR3 bases: TGCGCCAGCAGACACGGACGGATCCACCAGTTCTTC.

The V gene is TRBV7-6, the J gene TRBJ1-3; the D gene is possibly TRBD1 (5 bases). Germline V gives CDR1 SGHVS, CDR2 FNYEAQ. The germline V and J ends were trimmed by 2 bases and 7 bases, with 9 bases remaining between them. The CDR3 runs 13 residues. The chain's CDR3 is CASSLNEGNTIYF. Written as DNA, the CDR3 is TGTGCCAGCAGCTTAAATGAGGGGAACACCATATATTTT.